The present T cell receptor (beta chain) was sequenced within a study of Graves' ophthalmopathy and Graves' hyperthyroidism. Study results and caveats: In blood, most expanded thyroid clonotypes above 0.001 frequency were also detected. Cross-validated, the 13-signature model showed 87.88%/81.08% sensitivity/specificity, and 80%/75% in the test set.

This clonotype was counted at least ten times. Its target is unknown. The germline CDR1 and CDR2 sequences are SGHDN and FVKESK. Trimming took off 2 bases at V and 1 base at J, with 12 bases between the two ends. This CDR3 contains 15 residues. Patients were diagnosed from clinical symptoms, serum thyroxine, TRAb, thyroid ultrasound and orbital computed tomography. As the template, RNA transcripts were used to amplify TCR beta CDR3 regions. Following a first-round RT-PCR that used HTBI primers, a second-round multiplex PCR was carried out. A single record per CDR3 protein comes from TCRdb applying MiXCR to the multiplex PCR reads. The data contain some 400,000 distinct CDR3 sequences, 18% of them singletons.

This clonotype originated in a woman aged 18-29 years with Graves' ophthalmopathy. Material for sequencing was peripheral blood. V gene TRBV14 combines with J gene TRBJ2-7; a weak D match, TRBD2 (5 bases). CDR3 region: CASSQKPGGSYEQYF. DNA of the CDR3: TGTGCCAGCAGCCAAAAACCCGGCGGGTCCTACGAGCAGTACTTC.